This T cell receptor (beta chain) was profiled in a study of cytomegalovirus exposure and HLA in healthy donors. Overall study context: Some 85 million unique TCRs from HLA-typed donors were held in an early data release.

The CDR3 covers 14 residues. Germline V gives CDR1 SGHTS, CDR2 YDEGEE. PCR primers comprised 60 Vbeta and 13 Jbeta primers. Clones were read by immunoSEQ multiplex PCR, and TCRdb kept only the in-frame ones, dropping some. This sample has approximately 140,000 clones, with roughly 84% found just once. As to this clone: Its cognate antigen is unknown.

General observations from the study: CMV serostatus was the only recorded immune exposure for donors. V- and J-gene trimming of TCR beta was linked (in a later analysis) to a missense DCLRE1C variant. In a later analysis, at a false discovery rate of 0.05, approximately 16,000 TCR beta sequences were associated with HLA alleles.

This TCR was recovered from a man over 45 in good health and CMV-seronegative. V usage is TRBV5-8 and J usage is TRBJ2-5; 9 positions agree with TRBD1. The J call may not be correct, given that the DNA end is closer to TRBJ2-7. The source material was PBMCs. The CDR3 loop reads CASSSGTGSSEQYF. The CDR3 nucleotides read TGTGCCAGCAGCTCCGGGACAGGGAGTAGCGAGCAGTACTTC.